One TCR beta chain is described in this entry. This clone was counted a few times. Its antigen target is currently unknown. The sample holds no much larger clone one base away, and base qualities are not on file. The trial excluded patients who had a history of autoimmune disease or who were on systemic immunosuppression. Peripheral blood for TCR sequencing was collected from all dose cohorts at baseline, on cycle 4 day 1, and on cycle 7 day 1. The samples were drawn from a first-in-human, open-label, multicenter phase I dose-escalation trial of ivuxolimab. Adults with locally advanced or metastatic head and neck squamous cell, hepatocellular, melanoma or renal cell carcinoma were enrolled in the trial. Before TCR sequencing, CD4+ and CD8+ T cells were separately sorted from peripheral blood. From the cysteine through the phenylalanine, the CDR3 covers 13 amino acids. Only the CDR3 DNA stays, 39 bases, in frame from base 1. Germline trimming: 6 bases from V, 7 bases from J; junction bases outside gene matches: 3. The germline V gene gives CDR1 as SNHLY and CDR2 as FYNNEI.

These data come from a study of OX40 agonist ivuxolimab in advanced cancers. For the study in its entirety: Ivuxolimab was an agonistic, fully human IgG2 monoclonal antibody directed against OX40 (CD134), a costimulatory receptor. Peripheral TCRbeta sequencing was intended to test whether TCR sequence diversity was altered and clonal T-cell expansion was caused by ivuxolimab. The paper reports the monotherapy dose-escalation portion (N of about 56 patients) of the phase I ivuxolimab trial. Partial responses occurred in three dose-escalation patients: two with cutaneous melanoma and one with hepatocellular carcinoma. The dose-escalation cohort was 82.7% male with a mean age of about 60 years, ranging from roughly 20 to 80. Intravenous ivuxolimab was administered to patients every 2 weeks at six dose levels: 0.01, 0.1, 0.3, 1.5, 3 and 10 mg/kg. Patients were allowed to have had prior anti-PD-1, anti-PD-L1 or anti-CTLA-4 therapy, and about 40% of the dose-escalation patients had been treated with checkpoint inhibitors. Among the 50 to 55 dose-escalation patients, 19 had hepatocellular carcinoma, roughly 15 melanoma, 9 renal cell carcinoma and 9 head and neck cancer. General conclusions and limits of the study: Partial responders in the 0.1-3.0 mg/kg groups had among the lowest normalized peripheral clonal expansion, especially among CD8+ T cells. The antigen specificity of the clonally expanded peripheral T cells was not determined. Clonal expansion of both CD4+ and CD8+ blood T cells was observed from baseline to week 6 at doses 0.1 to 3.0 mg/kg. Low levels of normalized T-cell clonal expansion were also seen in some patients who did not respond. After ivuxolimab, expanded clones were on average more numerous among CD8+ T cells than among CD4+ T cells.

For sequencing of the TCRbeta CDR3 region, genomic DNA was extracted from the sorted cells. The immunoSEQ Assay was used to sequence the TCRbeta CDR3 regions. The immuneACCESS repertoire file appears here via TCRdb, limited to in-frame rearrangements. These files lack a portion of the clones; in checked studies, under half of the deficit traces to unresolved V genes, and the cause of the others is not known. The sample table shows some 60,000 clones, and 86% are seen once. About 3.9% of the sample is held by the ten biggest clonotypes. The specimen was CD4+ or CD8+ T cells sorted from blood, collected in a trial of the OX40 agonist ivuxolimab. The chain employs TRBV2 and TRBJ1-6, and 7 junction bases match TRBD1. The receptor was derived from an adult with an advanced solid tumor such as melanoma, head and neck, liver or kidney cancer. The CDR3 region reads CASRGQVNSPLHF. The DNA sequence is TGTGCCAGCAGAGGACAGGTCAATTCACCCCTCCACTTT. Reference TRBV2 and TRBJ1-6 genes cover what lies past the CDR3, so the full variable domain is EPEVTQTPSHQVTQMGQEVILRCVPISNHLYFYWYRQILGQKVEFLVSFYNNEISEKSEIFDDQFSVERPDGSNFTLKIRSTKLEDSAMYFCASRGQVNSPLHFGNGTRLTVT.